The TCR beta chain under discussion was sequenced for a study of T cell repertoires in cytomegalovirus infection. Study-level information: Both a matching HLA type and CMV infection were indicated by public TCR beta signatures.

Broader study findings: Clonotype analysis showed dominance of the ex vivo response by HLA-C-restricted CMV-specific TCR beta clonotypes. Cumulative public TCR beta family frequency identified carriers of CMV plus the relevant HLA.

With 1 base clipped from V and 6 bases from J, the junction kept 1 base outside the gene matches. The CDR3 extends over 14 amino acids. CDR1 and CDR2 (germline): LGHNT, FRNRAP. Note on this clonotype: The antigen is not known.

TCRdb analysed the reads with MiXCR anew, one entry per CDR3 protein. The sample lists roughly 990,000 distinct CDR3 sequences, around a third occurring once. The starting material was cultured CD8+ T cells from PBMCs, obtained from culture after CMV antigen stimulation. The rearrangement links TRBV12-5 to TRBJ1-5, with 9 bases lining up with TRBD1. The source is a human donor in good health (CMV status not recorded). Some clones in this sample may be carry-over from other donors' samples. The CDR3 region has the DNA TGTGCTAGTGGTTTGGGACAGGGGGGTCAGCCCCAGCATTTT. Translation gives CASGLGQGGQPQHF.